Following are 21 T cell receptor beta chains from one sample sequenced in a study of immune heterogeneity within non-small cell lung tumors (dated by TCRdb to 2017 to 2018). For sequencing, a HiSeq X Ten was employed. The TCR beta CDR3 region was amplified with a multiplex PCR system whose first round of approximately 11 cycles used 32 V-gene forward primers and 13 J-gene reverse primers. TCRdb passed the public sequencing reads through fastp at Q25 and MiXCR, retaining productive beta sequences. Every distinct CDR3 protein forms one entry, paired with its most common genes and DNA. This sample gives around 20,000 distinct CDR3 sequences in total; less than 35% of them show up just once. Roughly 4.2% of the sample belongs to the ten largest clones. Genomic DNA was extracted from bulk tumor tissue and used as the TCR template, and approximately 600 ng gDNA was amplified per sample. During surgery, multiple biopsies were taken from each primary tumor and placed as far apart as possible within the tumor mass. Patients in the study cohort, which was described as untreated, were newly diagnosed NSCLC cases going through curative surgery.

The sequenced sample was lung tumor tissue. These receptors were collected from a man aged 40-49 years with non-small cell lung cancer.

The chain combines TRBV11-3 with TRBJ2-2; D is possibly TRBD2 (5 bases). Deletions cut 10 bases from V and 9 bases from J, with 15 bases between. The germline V gene has CDR1 SGHNT and CDR2 YENEEA. The CDR3 totals 12 residues. In DNA form, the CDR3 reads TGTGCCACCCAGAGCGGACGGCGGGAGCTGTTTTTT. Translating it yields CATQSGRRELFF.

This sequence joins TRBV4-1 and TRBJ1-4, with a weak D call TRBD1 (5 bases). This CDR3 is 15 amino acids long. V shed 4 bases and J shed 3 bases, with 12 bases lying between them. Germline loops: CDR1 MGHRA, CDR2 YSYEKL. The CDR3 here is CASSLRQRSNEKLFF. The CDR3 bases are TGCGCCAGCAGCCTACGACAGCGTTCTAATGAAAAACTGTTTTTT.

A remark on this clonotype: This may be a read error, as it is one base from a much larger clone. The V gene is TRBV6-5, the J gene TRBJ1-2, with D perhaps TRBD1 (5 bases). The CDR3 covers 12 residues. The germline CDR1 and CDR2 sequences are MNHEY and SVGAGI. Trimming shortened V by 4 bases and J by 7 bases, and 10 bases separated the two germline ends. The CDR3 nucleotides are TGTGCCAGCAGTTTCCCAGGGTTTGGCTACACCTTC. Protein product: CASSFPGFGYTF.

This clonotype was picked up many times. This sequence joins TRBV13 and TRBJ2-1, with no clear D. Germline-derived CDR1 and CDR2 are PRHDT and FYEKMQ (reference sequence). This CDR3 comprises 11 residues. V was shortened by 3 bases and J by 8 bases, with 5 bases between the two germline ends. DNA of the CDR3: TGTGCCAGCAGCTTGGGATATGAGCAGTTCTTC. Its protein product is CASSLGYEQFF.

As to this clonotype: This clone may be a read error of a much larger clone one base away. The CDR3 coding sequence is TGTGCCGGCAGTGAACTAGCGGGAATGCTCGAGCAGTACTTC. This translates into CAGSELAGMLEQYF. This chain uses TRBV6-1 with TRBJ2-7; 10 bases fit TRBD2. The CDR3 is made up of 14 amino acids. From germline, CDR1 is MNHNS and CDR2 SASEGT.

The V gene is TRBV3-1, the J gene TRBJ2-1; D gene ambiguous. Trimming shortened V by 1 base and J by 5 bases, and 12 bases separated the two germline ends. This CDR3 spans 15 amino acids. Germline-derived CDR1 and CDR2 are LGHDT and YNNKEL (reference sequence). The CDR3: CASSQGWYSNNEQFF. In nucleotides, the CDR3 is TGTGCCAGCAGCCAAGGCTGGTATTCGAACAATGAGCAGTTCTTC.

In its sample, this clonotype was seen once. A read error may explain this, as a much larger clone is one base away. The rearrangement links TRBV19 to TRBJ2-1; D is ambiguous. The CDR3 contains 15 residues. Germline lookup yields CDR1 LNHDA and CDR2 SQIVND (reference sequence). V gave up 7 bases and J gave up 3 bases, with 16 bases separating them. This CDR3 is CASTVTILNYNEQFF. The CDR3 DNA sequence: TGTGCCAGTACCGTTACGATCCTGAACTACAATGAGCAGTTCTTC.

This rearrangement joins TRBV11-3 to TRBJ1-1; TRBD1 aligns across 10 bases. The CDR3 is 16 residues long. Per germline, CDR1 SGHNT and CDR2 YENEEA. J was trimmed by 5 bases and V by 8 bases; bases with no gene match: 14. CDR3 in amino acids: CASRPTGQGVETEAFF. CDR3 nucleotide sequence: TGTGCCAGCCGCCCCACCGGACAGGGGGTAGAGACTGAAGCTTTCTTT.

This chain uses TRBV7-2 with TRBJ1-3; D is unresolved. The germline V gene has CDR1 SGHTA and CDR2 FQGNSA. The V gene lost 1 base and the J gene lost 0 bases, with 10 bases spanning the gap. The CDR3 sequence is 16 residues long. CDR3 in DNA: TGTGCCAGCAGCTTAGGTCTATGGATCTCTGGAAACACCATATATTTT. Translation: CASSLGLWISGNTIYF.

This clonotype is medium-sized. The chain employs TRBV30 and TRBJ1-2; D may be TRBD1 (6 bases). CDR3 length: 15 residues. Germline V gene sequence: CDR1 GTSNPN, CDR2 SVGIG (reference sequence). Trimming left V 2 bases short and J 5 bases short, with 18 bases between. In nucleotides, the CDR3 is TGTGCCTGGAGTCAGGTGCGGGGACACTTATATGGCTACACCTTC. Translated, it gives CAWSQVRGHLYGYTF.

On this clonotype itself: A much bigger clone sits one base away, suggesting this may be a read error. The chain carries TRBV29-1 and TRBJ2-7; maybe TRBD2 (6 bases). CDR3 length equals 16 residues. Germline CDR1 SQVTM, CDR2 ANQGSEA. Trimming took 3 bases from V and 0 from J, leaving 18 bases between them. The CDR3 region is CSVEVVSGWSSYEQYF. The DNA for the CDR3 is TGCAGCGTTGAGGTTGTTAGCGGATGGAGCTCCTACGAGCAGTACTTC.

The rearrangement joins TRBV10-3 to TRBJ1-1; 8 bases agree with TRBD1. This CDR3 is 14 amino acids long. Trimming took 8 bases from V and 4 from J; bases not matched to a gene: 9. The germline V gene encodes CDR1 ENHRY and CDR2 SYGVKD. The CDR3 spells CAIGRQGAGTEAFF. CDR3 DNA: TGTGCCATCGGACGCCAGGGGGCAGGCACTGAAGCTTTCTTT.

The chain couples TRBV7-9 to TRBJ1-2, with D possibly matching TRBD1 (6 bases). Trimming left V 3 bases short and J 4 bases short, with 18 bases between. This CDR3 spans 16 amino acids. Germline-derived CDR1 and CDR2 are SEHNR and FQNEAQ (reference sequence). The CDR3 spells CASSFRSLTGSYGYTF. The CDR3 nucleotides read TGTGCCAGCAGCTTCAGGAGTCTAACAGGGTCCTATGGCTACACCTTC.

For this clonotype: A much larger clone differs from this one at a single base, so this may be a read error. The V call is TRBV13, the J call TRBJ1-2, with D perhaps TRBD1 (6 bases). The CDR3 contains 12 residues. The V gene's germline CDR1 is PRHDT and CDR2 FYEKMQ (reference sequence). The CDR3 reads CASGLDGTSYTF. The CDR3 nucleotides read TGTGCCAGCGGCTTAGATGGGACAAGCTACACCTTC.

About this clonotype: The junction shows a germline mismatch at one end, possibly a read error. The genes are TRBV5-6 and TRBJ2-2; no firm D call. This CDR3 has 15 residues. Per the germline V gene, CDR1 is SGHDT and CDR2 is YYEEEE. The CDR3 region has the DNA TGTGCCATCAGCCCGTGGACGGTGAACACCGGGGAGCTGTTTTTT. Its protein product is CAISPWTVNTGELFF.

To note about this clonotype: The junction and the germline gene differ at one end; a read error may be behind it. This chain links TRBV15 with TRBJ1-5; no definite D call. The germline CDR1 and CDR2 sequences are LNHNV and YYDKDF (reference sequence). This CDR3 spans 13 amino acids. In DNA form, the CDR3 reads TGTGCCACCAGCGGAAGATACAATCAGCACCAGCATTTT. Translated: CATSGRYNQHQHF.

In the case of this clonotype: A read error may explain this, as a much larger clone is one base away. This rearrangement joins TRBV30 to TRBJ1-5; 10 bases agree with TRBD1. The CDR3 consists of 14 residues. Germline assignment: CDR1 GTSNPN and CDR2 SVGIG (reference sequence). The ends lost 2 bases at V and 8 bases at J; junction bases unmatched: 6. The chain's CDR3 is CAWSTGTGAEPQHF. CDR3 coding DNA: TGTGCCTGGAGTACCGGGACAGGGGCTGAGCCCCAGCATTTT.

This clonotype has more than one count but fewer than ten. The chain joins TRBV28 to TRBJ1-5; 10 bases are shared with TRBD1. This CDR3 contains 19 residues. The ends lost 3 bases at V and 1 base at J; junction bases unmatched: 12. Germline CDR1 and CDR2: MDHEN and SYDVKM. CDR3 residues: CASSFLGQGHLMSNQPQHF. CDR3 in DNA: TGTGCCAGCAGTTTCTTGGGACAGGGGCATTTGATGAGCAATCAGCCCCAGCATTTT.

This clonotype occurred once. An end of the junction differs from the germline gene, which may be a read error. The chain is built from TRBV12-3 or TRBV12-4 and TRBJ2-3; no clear D gene. CDR3 length equals 13 residues. The CDR3 DNA is TGTGCCAGCAGTTTTGGGCCACAAGATACGGAGTATTTT. It encodes CASSFGPQDTEYF.

The rearrangement links TRBV6-2 or TRBV6-3 to TRBJ1-6; the D gene is possibly TRBD1 (5 bases). V gave up 6 bases and J gave up 12 bases, with 21 bases separating them. Germline values: CDR1 MNHEY, CDR2 SVGEGT. The CDR3 consists of 15 residues. The CDR3, as DNA: TGTGCCAGCAGCCTAAAGCAACTCCCGAGGGGACCCCTCCACTTT. As protein: CASSLKQLPRGPLHF.

This clonotype showed up many times. The chain carries TRBV11-3 and TRBJ1-2; no firm D call. The CDR3 covers 14 residues. Germline assignment: CDR1 SGHNT and CDR2 YENEEA. Trimming pared 1 base from V and 4 bases from J, leaving 10 bases between. CDR3 sequence: CASSLGPGLYGYTF. In DNA, the CDR3 is TGTGCCAGCAGCTTAGGTCCCGGTCTCTATGGCTACACCTTC.